A single sample is the source of the 29 T cell receptor beta chains below, sequenced in a study of sequential checkpoint blockade in melanoma. The sample's treatment: randomized to nivolumab then ipilimumab (arm A) or the reverse (arm B). Assay: immunoSEQ multiplex PCR; the TCRdb copy retains only in-frame clones and omits some. The sample lists about 24,000 clones, approximately 82% seen once, with around 10% in the top ten. The source material was CD8+ T cells sorted from blood (inferred from file names), sampled from a patient given nivolumab and ipilimumab in sequence. Receptors were obtained from a human donor with melanoma.

The genes are TRBV7-3 and TRBJ2-1; TRBD2 agrees at 11 bases. Germline V gives CDR1 SGHTA, CDR2 FQGTGA. This CDR3 comprises 17 residues. V lost 6 bases to trimming and J lost 4 bases; unmatched junction nucleotides: 11. DNA for the CDR3: TGTGCCAGCAGTCGGACTAGCGGGCGTCCCCCTTACAATGAGCAGTTCTTC. The encoded protein is CASSRTSGRPPYNEQFF.

V usage is TRBV27 and J usage is TRBJ2-7, with 8 nucleotides matching TRBD2. V lost 4 bases and J lost 0; bases outside the gene matches: 5. Germline values: CDR1 MNHEY, CDR2 SMNVEV (reference sequence). The CDR3 length is 15 residues. The CDR3 DNA follows: TGTGCCAGCAGTTCCGCCGGACTAGCCTCCTACGAGCAGTACTTC. Protein product: CASSSAGLASYEQYF.

This chain uses TRBV29-1 with TRBJ2-5; D remains unclear. Germline V gene sequence: CDR1 SQVTM, CDR2 ANQGSEA. Trimming cost V 0 bases and J 2 bases, with 7 bases left between them. This CDR3 has 13 amino acids. The CDR3 nucleotides are TGCAGCGTTGAAGAACACAGACAAGAGACCCAGTACTTC. Protein sequence: CSVEEHRQETQYF.

The rearrangement joins TRBV7-3 to TRBJ2-1; 7 bases match TRBD2. The CDR3 runs 15 residues. Germline-derived CDR1 and CDR2 are SGHTA and FQGTGA. The ends lost 5 bases at V and 4 bases at J; junction bases unmatched: 8. CDR3 amino acids: CASSHAASGYNEQFF. The CDR3 DNA reads TGTGCCAGCAGCCACGCGGCTAGCGGATACAATGAGCAGTTCTTC.

As DNA, the CDR3 is TGTGCCAGCTCACCACAGGGGGCGGGAGAGACCCAGTACTTC. Translated, it gives CASSPQGAGETQYF. The chain is built from TRBV18 and TRBJ2-5; 7 nucleotides agree with TRBD1. Germline CDR1 reads KGHSH; CDR2 reads LQKENI. V lost 1 base and J lost 4; bases outside the gene matches: 3. The length of the CDR3 is 14 residues. Full variable domain (missing parts from reference TRBV18 and TRBJ2-5): NAGVMQNPRHLVRRRGQEARLRCSPMKGHSHVYWYRQLPEEGLKFMVYLQKENIIDESGMPKERFSAEFPKEGPSILRIQQVVRGDSAAYFCASSPQGAGETQYFGPGTRLLVL.

The chain is built from TRBV7-2 and TRBJ1-1, with D hard to call. The germline V gene encodes CDR1 SGHTA and CDR2 FQGNSA. The V and J ends lost 2 bases and 1 base respectively, with 2 bases between them. The CDR3 is made up of 12 amino acids. The chain's CDR3 is CASSLQNTEAFF. CDR3 DNA sequence: TGTGCCAGCAGCTTACAGAACACTGAAGCTTTCTTT.

In this sample, this clone turned up a few times. The V call is TRBV9, the J call TRBJ1-1; maybe TRBD1 (6 bases). V lost 5 bases and J 8 bases, leaving 10 bases between the germline ends. Germline V gene data show CDR1 as SGDLS and CDR2 as YYNGEE. CDR3 size: 11 residues. CDR3 sequence reads: CASSAGEEAFF. The CDR3 DNA is TGTGCCAGCAGTGCAGGGGAAGAAGCTTTCTTT.

The chain combines TRBV28 with TRBJ1-1, with D tentatively TRBD1 (6 bases). Looked up from germline, CDR1 is MDHEN and CDR2 is SYDVKM. With 7 bases removed from V and 10 bases from J, the gap between germline ends came to 19 bases. The CDR3 totals 13 residues. CDR3 in amino acids: CASTYRQVRLAFF. The CDR3 bases are TGTGCCAGCACCTACCGACAGGTCCGGTTAGCTTTCTTT.

Note on this clone: A read error may account for a junction end that differs from germline. The chain uses TRBV2 and TRBJ1-1; TRBD1 agrees at 9 bases. CDR1 is SNHLY and CDR2 is FYNNEI in the germline V gene. CDR3 length: 14 residues. The CDR3 sequence: CVSSRTGVNTEAFF. The CDR3 DNA reads as TGTGTCAGCAGTCGGACAGGGGTGAACACTGAAGCTTTCTTT.

This chain connects TRBV27 to TRBJ2-3, with 12 bases matching TRBD1. The CDR3 totals 15 residues. Germline V CDR1 and CDR2: MNHEY, SMNVEV (reference sequence). Trimming cost V 5 bases and J 14 bases; bases outside gene matches: 14. In DNA, the CDR3 is TGTGCCAGCAGTCGTACCGGGACAGGGGGCTTTAGTATGTATTTT. Protein sequence: CASSRTGTGGFSMYF.

The CDR3 coding sequence is TGTGCCAGTAGTGTGCGGGACCTCCGGCCCAATGAGCAGTTCTTC. This gives the protein CASSVRDLRPNEQFF. The chain employs TRBV19 and TRBJ2-1, with a possible D match to TRBD2 (6 bases). Trimming left V 5 bases short and J 6 bases short, with 17 bases between. The length of the CDR3 is 15 residues. Germline values: CDR1 LNHDA, CDR2 SQIVND (reference sequence).

J is TRBJ2-1 and V is TRBV9; 7 bases align to TRBD2. CDR3 length: 16 amino acids. Germline assignment: CDR1 SGDLS and CDR2 YYNGEE. The V segment lost 3 bases and the J segment 7 bases; nucleotides outside the gene matches: 13. DNA for the CDR3: TGTGCCAGCAGCGCGTGGGAGGGCCCCCTTTTGAATGAGCAGTTCTTC. Its translation: CASSAWEGPLLNEQFF.

This clone was picked up one time. The chain combines TRBV7-2 with TRBJ2-2; 7 bases fit TRBD2. This CDR3 has 16 amino acids. V lost 2 bases, J lost 5 bases, and 8 bases stayed unmatched. Germline V gene sequence: CDR1 SGHTA, CDR2 FQGNSA. The CDR3: CASSLRGAAGTGELFF. Written as DNA, the CDR3 is TGTGCCAGCAGCTTAAGGGGTGCAGCGGGAACCGGGGAGCTGTTTTTT.

This chain connects TRBV30 to TRBJ2-1; 7 bases fit TRBD2. CDR3 size: 13 residues. Germline loops: CDR1 GTSNPN, CDR2 SVGIG (reference sequence). The V segment lost 6 bases and the J segment 8 bases; nucleotides outside the gene matches: 10. CDR3 sequence: CACWLAERDEQFF. Written as DNA, the CDR3 is TGTGCCTGTTGGCTAGCGGAGAGGGATGAGCAGTTCTTC.

The chain has TRBV4-3 and TRBJ2-6; 10 bases line up with TRBD1. Germline CDR1 reads LGHNA; CDR2 reads YSLEER. V lost 1 base, J lost 2 bases, and 8 bases stayed unmatched. The length of the CDR3 is 19 residues. DNA for the CDR3: TGCGCCAGCAGCCAAGGATCGGGACAGGGGACACCTGGGGCCAACGTCCTGACTTTC. Translating gives CASSQGSGQGTPGANVLTF.

This chain links TRBV6-1 with TRBJ2-1; TRBD2 aligns across 8 bases. Germline loops: CDR1 MNHNS, CDR2 SASEGT. V dropped 11 bases and J dropped 7; count of bases not matched to a gene: 16. CDR3 length equals 15 residues. The DNA of the CDR3 is TGTGCCGGGAGAGTAAGCGGGAGTTCTAGGAATGAGCAGTTCTTC. Translation: CAGRVSGSSRNEQFF.

This clone has a handful of counts. The rearrangement links TRBV30 to TRBJ1-1; the match to TRBD1 covers 7 bases. Germline values: CDR1 GTSNPN, CDR2 SVGIG (reference sequence). This CDR3 spans 14 amino acids. Trimming removed 4 bases from V and 4 bases from J; junction bases left unmatched: 9. The CDR3 is CAWIKTGKGTEAFF. The CDR3 region has the DNA TGTGCCTGGATTAAGACAGGGAAGGGCACTGAAGCTTTCTTT.

The chain has TRBV5-4 and TRBJ2-2; 9 nucleotides align to TRBD1. The CDR3 length is 14 residues. Germline CDR1 reads SGHNT; CDR2 reads YYREEE (reference sequence). Losses at the gene ends were 2 bases for V and 6 bases for J; bases not matched to a gene: 2. CDR3 in amino acids: CASSLRQGAGELFF. CDR3 nucleotides: TGTGCCAGCAGCTTAAGACAGGGGGCCGGGGAGCTGTTTTTT.

The V call is TRBV10-3, the J call TRBJ1-1, with a possible D match to TRBD1 (5 bases). This CDR3 contains 14 residues. The germline gives CDR1 ENHRY, CDR2 SYGVKD. V was clipped by 8 bases and J by 0 bases, with 13 bases between them. The DNA of the CDR3 is TGTGCCATCTCAGTAGGACATATGAACACTGAAGCTTTCTTT. This sequence encodes CAISVGHMNTEAFF.

The genes are TRBV19 and TRBJ1-2, with D tentatively TRBD1 (6 bases). This CDR3 contains 15 residues. Trimming pared 3 bases from V and 2 bases from J, leaving 13 bases between. Germline loops: CDR1 LNHDA, CDR2 SQIVND (reference sequence). The CDR3 DNA follows: TGTGCCAGTAGTATCTGGGACACACTCAACTATGGCTACACCTTC. Its translation is CASSIWDTLNYGYTF.

V and J are TRBV5-8 and TRBJ2-3; TRBD2 agrees at 10 bases. The CDR3 has 15 amino acids. CDR1 is SGHTS, CDR2 YDEGEE, per germline. The V gene end was trimmed by 1 base and the J gene end by 1 base; junction bases not matched to a gene: 0. CDR3 nucleotides: TGTGCCAGCAGCTTGAGCGGGGGGGGCACAGATACGCAGTATTTT. As protein: CASSLSGGGTDTQYF. The full variable domain, rest sourced from reference TRBV5-8 and TRBJ2-3, is EAGVTQSPTHLIKTRGQQATLRCSPISGHTSVYWYQQALGLGLQFLLWYDEGEERNRGNFPPRFSGRQFPNYSSELNVNALELEDSALYLCASSLSGGGTDTQYFGPGTRLTVL.

The chain uses TRBV7-9 and TRBJ2-7; 12 bases fit TRBD2. CDR1 is SEHNR and CDR2 is FQNEAQ in the germline V gene (reference sequence). This CDR3 spans 16 amino acids. V lost 0 bases, J lost 5 bases, and 5 bases stayed unmatched. This CDR3 is CASSLAATSGRDEQYF. The CDR3 DNA is TGTGCCAGCAGCTTAGCAGCGACTAGCGGGAGAGACGAGCAGTACTTC.

This chain uses TRBV4-3 with TRBJ2-1, with D perhaps matching TRBD2 (5 bases). This CDR3 region has 15 residues. Trimming left V 1 base short and J 0 bases short, with 7 bases between. From germline, CDR1 is LGHNA and CDR2 YSLEER. CDR3 nucleotide sequence: TGCGCCAGCAGCCAAGGAGGGAGCTCCTACAATGAGCAGTTCTTC. Translating gives CASSQGGSSYNEQFF.

The chain joins TRBV18 to TRBJ1-1; D remains ambiguous. CDR3 length: 11 amino acids. With 3 bases removed from V and 10 bases from J, the gap between germline ends came to 9 bases. CDR1 is KGHSH, CDR2 LQKENI, per germline. CDR3 protein: CASSPTGPAFF. CDR3 DNA: TGTGCCAGCTCACCTACGGGTCCAGCTTTCTTT.

CDR3 DNA sequence: TGTGCCTGGAGTCCCGACCAAGAGACCCAGTACTTC. This codes for CAWSPDQETQYF. The V and J genes are TRBV30 and TRBJ2-5; D is unresolved. CDR1 and CDR2 (germline): GTSNPN, SVGIG (reference sequence). Trimming removed 2 bases from V and 0 bases from J, with 4 bases in between. The CDR3 spans 12 residues. Combining the CDR3 with reference TRBV30 and TRBJ2-5 gives the whole variable domain SQTIHQWPATLVQPVGSPLSLECTVEGTSNPNLYWYRQAAGRGLQLLFYSVGIGQISSEVPQNLSASRPQDRQFILSSKKLLLSDSGFYLCAWSPDQETQYFGPGTRLLVL.

The V gene is TRBV7-6, the J gene TRBJ2-1; no clear D. Trimming took 5 bases from V and 6 from J, leaving 14 bases between them. Germline V gene lookup returns CDR1 SGHVS and CDR2 FNYEAQ. The CDR3 consists of 14 residues. CDR3 DNA sequence: TGTGCCAGCAGCCCTCAGAGAGGTTTCAATGAGCAGTTCTTC. It translates to CASSPQRGFNEQFF.

The chain couples TRBV14 to TRBJ1-5, with no clear D. From germline, CDR1 is SGHDN and CDR2 FVKESK. The CDR3 has 13 amino acids. Trimming shortened V by 2 bases and J by 7 bases, and 9 bases separated the two germline ends. The CDR3 region is CASSQSAGQPQHF. CDR3 bases: TGTGCCAGCAGCCAATCAGCAGGACAGCCCCAGCATTTT. The variable domain in full, completed from reference TRBV14 and TRBJ1-5, reads EAGVTQFPSHSVIEKGQTVTLRCDPISGHDNLYWYRRVMGKEIKFLLHFVKESKQDESGMPNNRFLAERTGGTYSTLKVQPAELEDSGVYFCASSQSAGQPQHFGDGTRLSIL.

This clone was observed a handful of times. The J gene is TRBJ1-5, the V gene TRBV7-9; TRBD1 might be the D (5 bases). The germline V gene encodes CDR1 SEHNR and CDR2 FQNEAQ (reference sequence). V was shortened by 4 bases and J by 2 bases, with 12 bases between the two germline ends. This CDR3 region has 15 residues. The CDR3 coding sequence is TGTGCCAGCAGCTCTGGGGCTATGGGCAATCAGCCCCAGCATTTT. Encoded protein: CASSSGAMGNQPQHF.

This sequence joins TRBV6-5 and TRBJ2-7; D possibly corresponds to TRBD2 (5 bases). V lost 6 bases and J 2 bases, leaving 14 bases between the germline ends. Germline V gene data show CDR1 as MNHEY and CDR2 as SVGAGI. The CDR3 covers 14 residues. CDR3 coding DNA: TGTGCCAGCAGGGAGGCGGCCCGCGCCTACGAGCAGTACTTC. Its protein is CASREAARAYEQYF.